This passage covers 7 T cell receptor beta chains from one sample sequenced in a study of blood T cell repertoires in COVID-19. The protocol was immunoSEQ multiplex PCR, while the TCRdb copy is restricted to in-frame clones and leaves out a portion. The sample shows 40,000 to 55,000 clones, over 80% of them seen only once. The sequenced sample was peripheral blood. The receptors here all came from a man aged 35 to 55 with acute or convalescent COVID-19.

The chain couples TRBV12-3 or TRBV12-4 to TRBJ2-5, with D hard to call. CDR3 length: 11 residues. V shed 3 bases and J shed 5 bases, with 4 bases lying between them. As DNA, the CDR3 is TGTGCCAGCAGTTTTCAGGAGACCCAGTACTTC. Residues: CASSFQETQYF.

The rearrangement joins TRBV3-1 (or the pseudogene TRBV3-2) to TRBJ1-6; the match to TRBD1 covers 7 bases. The V and J ends lost 6 bases and 10 bases, in that order; junction bases with no gene match: 9. The CDR3 runs 14 residues. The germline CDR1 and CDR2 sequences are LGHDT and YNNKEL (reference sequence). CDR3 DNA: TGTGCCAGCAGTCAAACAGGGGTAGGGTCACCCCTCCACTTT. This sequence encodes CASSQTGVGSPLHF.

The chain combines TRBV7-8 with TRBJ1-2; 7 bases are a match to TRBD1. This CDR3 comprises 16 residues. CDR1 is SGHVS, CDR2 FQNEAQ, per germline. V was clipped by 5 bases and J by 8 bases; unmatched bases: 17. The CDR3 reads CASSLRKGAGQYGYTF. The CDR3 DNA reads as TGTGCCAGCAGCCTTAGGAAGGGGGCCGGACAATACGGCTACACCTTC.

The chain employs TRBV6-1 and TRBJ2-5; TRBD2 might be the D (5 bases). The germline V gene has CDR1 MNHNS and CDR2 SASEGT. V was clipped by 2 bases and J by 5 bases, with 15 bases between them. The CDR3 sequence is 15 residues long. DNA for the CDR3: TGTGCCAGCAGTGAACGAGGGAACATAGTGGAGACCCAGTACTTC. Translating it yields CASSERGNIVETQYF.

The chain carries TRBV20-1 and TRBJ2-5; D is uncertain. Trimming shortened V by 2 bases and J by 3 bases, and 4 bases separated the two germline ends. CDR3 length: 11 amino acids. The V gene's germline CDR1 is DFQATT and CDR2 SNEGSKA (reference sequence). DNA for the CDR3: TGCAGTGCTAGAACAAAAGAGACCCAGTACTTC. Its translation is CSARTKETQYF.

This sequence joins TRBV2 and TRBJ1-1; 8 bases match TRBD1. This CDR3 has 15 amino acids. Germline V gene lookup returns CDR1 SNHLY and CDR2 FYNNEI. The V and J ends lost 3 bases and 3 bases, in that order; junction bases with no gene match: 6. CDR3 region: CASSDRQGIYTEAFF. In DNA form, the CDR3 reads TGTGCCAGCAGTGACAGACAGGGGATCTACACTGAAGCTTTCTTT.

This clone is a singleton in its sample. CDR3 bases: TGTGCCAGCACCCCGGGGAGGAACTATGGCTACACCTTC. It yields the protein CASTPGRNYGYTF. This chain connects TRBV11-2 to TRBJ1-2; D remains unclear. The CDR3 contains 13 residues. Trimming took 7 bases from V and 2 from J, leaving 11 bases between them. Germline CDR1 SGHAT, CDR2 FQNNGV.